A single T cell receptor beta chain is shown here with its context. Its specificity is not known. This entry belongs to a study of cytomegalovirus exposure and HLA in healthy donors. The repertoire was sequenced with immunoSEQ multiplex PCR; TCRdb's copy has only in-frame clones and lacks some. The table includes roughly 250,000 clones, 90% detected once. Study results and caveats: Whilst most TCR sequences proved rare, a subset of public TCRs occurred across many donors. Cytomegalovirus-associated TCR beta chains were listed, numbering under 200. Within the approximately 110 validation repertoires, first-cohort TCR clusters tended to co-occur, according to a later analysis.

From germline, CDR1 is SGHTA and CDR2 FQGNSA. This CDR3 spans 15 amino acids. Trimming removed 3 bases from V and 8 bases from J, with 14 bases in between. The TCR comes from a woman under 30 in good health and CMV-seronegative. This sequence joins TRBV7-2 and TRBJ1-6, with D uncertain. Sequenced: PBMCs. CDR3 sequence (DNA): TGTGCCAGCAGCTTGGTGGCGGGTGCCGATTCACCCCTCCACTTT. It codes for CASSLVAGADSPLHF.